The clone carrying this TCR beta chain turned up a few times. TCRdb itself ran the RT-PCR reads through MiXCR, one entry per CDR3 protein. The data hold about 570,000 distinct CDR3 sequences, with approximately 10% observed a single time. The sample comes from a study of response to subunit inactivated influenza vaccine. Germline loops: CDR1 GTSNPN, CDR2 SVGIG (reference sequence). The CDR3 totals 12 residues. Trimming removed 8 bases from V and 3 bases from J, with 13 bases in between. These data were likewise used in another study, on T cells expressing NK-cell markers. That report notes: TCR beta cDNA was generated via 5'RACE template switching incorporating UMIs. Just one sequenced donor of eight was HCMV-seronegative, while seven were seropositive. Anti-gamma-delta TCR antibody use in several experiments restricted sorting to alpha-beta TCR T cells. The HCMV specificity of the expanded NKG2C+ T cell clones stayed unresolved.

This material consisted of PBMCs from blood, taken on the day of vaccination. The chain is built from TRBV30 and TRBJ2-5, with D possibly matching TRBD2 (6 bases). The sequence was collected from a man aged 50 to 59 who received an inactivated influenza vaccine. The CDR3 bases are TGTGCCGGCCACGGGGGTAAAGAGACCCAGTACTTC. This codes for CAGHGGKETQYF.